The sequence of this T cell receptor (beta chain) was determined in a study of blood T cells in healthy people across ages. After removal of 6 bases from V and 10 bases from J, the junction contained 8 bases not matched to a gene. Germline assignment: CDR1 MDHEN and CDR2 SYDVKM. There are 13 residues in the CDR3. Study-wide points: Versus aged donors, long-lived donors had higher diversity and more naive CD4+ cells.

This clonotype was recorded a few times. Its cognate antigen is unknown. Primed by a sample-barcoded 5' primer and a J-beta primer mix, a second PCR proceeded for 7 to 11 cycles. TCRdb reprocessed the 5' RACE reads via MiXCR and lists one record per CDR3 protein. Of 800,000 to 900,000 distinct CDR3 sequences in the sample, about 62% are singletons; the top ten hold around a quarter. The sequence derives from a young man in good health. The V and J genes are TRBV28 and TRBJ2-1, with 8 bases fitting TRBD2. Sequences were obtained from blood. CDR3 residues: CASSSGTSWEQFF. CDR3 bases: TGTGCCAGCAGCTCCGGGACTAGTTGGGAGCAGTTCTTC.